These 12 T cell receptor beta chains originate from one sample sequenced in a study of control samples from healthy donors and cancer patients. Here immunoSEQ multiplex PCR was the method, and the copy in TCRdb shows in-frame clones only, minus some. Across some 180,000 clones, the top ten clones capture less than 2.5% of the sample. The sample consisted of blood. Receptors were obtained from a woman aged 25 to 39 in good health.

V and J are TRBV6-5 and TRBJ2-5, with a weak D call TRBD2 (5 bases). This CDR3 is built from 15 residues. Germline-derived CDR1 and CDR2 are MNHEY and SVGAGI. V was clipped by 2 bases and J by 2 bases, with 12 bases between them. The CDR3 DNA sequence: TGTGCCAGCAGTTACGGTCTAGCCGGGCAAGAGACCCAGTACTTC. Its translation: CASSYGLAGQETQYF.

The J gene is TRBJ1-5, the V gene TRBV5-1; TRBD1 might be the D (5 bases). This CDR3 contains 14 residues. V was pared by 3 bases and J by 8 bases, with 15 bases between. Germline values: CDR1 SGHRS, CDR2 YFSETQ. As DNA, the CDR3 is TGCGCCAGCAGCTGGGGGGGAGAAGAGGAGCCCCAGCATTTT. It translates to CASSWGGEEEPQHF.

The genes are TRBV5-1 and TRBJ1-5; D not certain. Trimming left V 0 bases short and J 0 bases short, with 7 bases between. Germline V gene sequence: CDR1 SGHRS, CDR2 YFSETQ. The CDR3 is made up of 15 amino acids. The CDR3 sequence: CASSLGGFSNQPQHF. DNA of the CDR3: TGCGCCAGCAGCTTGGGTGGCTTTAGCAATCAGCCCCAGCATTTT.

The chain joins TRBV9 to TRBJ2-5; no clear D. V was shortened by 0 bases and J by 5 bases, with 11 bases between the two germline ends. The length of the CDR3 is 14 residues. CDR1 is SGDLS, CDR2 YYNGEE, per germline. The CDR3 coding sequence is TGTGCCAGCAGCGTAGGGCAGTTTGGGGAGACCCAGTACTTC. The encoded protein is CASSVGQFGETQYF.

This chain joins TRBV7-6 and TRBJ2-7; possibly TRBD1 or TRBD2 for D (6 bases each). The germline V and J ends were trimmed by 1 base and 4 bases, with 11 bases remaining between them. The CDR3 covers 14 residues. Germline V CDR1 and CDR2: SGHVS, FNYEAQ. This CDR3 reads CASSLGTGRYEQYF. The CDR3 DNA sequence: TGTGCCAGCAGCTTAGGTACAGGGAGGTACGAGCAGTACTTC.

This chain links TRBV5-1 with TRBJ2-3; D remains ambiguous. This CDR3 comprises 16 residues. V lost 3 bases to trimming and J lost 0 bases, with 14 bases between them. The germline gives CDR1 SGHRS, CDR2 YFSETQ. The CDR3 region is CASSSEDVFSTDTQYF. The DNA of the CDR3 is TGCGCCAGCAGCTCAGAGGACGTGTTTAGCACAGATACGCAGTATTTT.

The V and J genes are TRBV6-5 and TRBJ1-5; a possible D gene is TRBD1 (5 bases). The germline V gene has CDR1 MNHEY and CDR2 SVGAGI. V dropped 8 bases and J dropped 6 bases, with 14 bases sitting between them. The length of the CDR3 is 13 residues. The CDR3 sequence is CASWWGSTQPQHF. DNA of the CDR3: TGTGCCAGCTGGTGGGGGTCGACTCAGCCCCAGCATTTT.

The CDR3 coding sequence is TGTGCCAGCACAAAACTAGCGGACAATGAGCAGTTCTTC. Translating gives CASTKLADNEQFF. V gene TRBV6-6 combines with J gene TRBJ2-1, with 8 bases aligning to TRBD2. V was pared by 7 bases and J by 5 bases, with 4 bases of the junction left unmatched. CDR1 is MNHNY, CDR2 SVGAGI, per germline (reference sequence). The CDR3 is 13 amino acids.

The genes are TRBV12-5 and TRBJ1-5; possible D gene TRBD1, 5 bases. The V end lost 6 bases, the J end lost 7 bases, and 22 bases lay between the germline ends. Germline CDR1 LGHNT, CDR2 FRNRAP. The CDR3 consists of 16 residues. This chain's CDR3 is CASGLSVRGYGQPQHF. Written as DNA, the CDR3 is TGTGCTAGTGGCCTTTCCGTAAGGGGATATGGGCAGCCCCAGCATTTT.

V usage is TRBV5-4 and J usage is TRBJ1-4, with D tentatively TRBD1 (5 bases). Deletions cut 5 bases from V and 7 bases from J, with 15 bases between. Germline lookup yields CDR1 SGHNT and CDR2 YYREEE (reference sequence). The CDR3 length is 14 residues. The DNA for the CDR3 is TGTGCCAGCAGGTTTCAGGGAGTAGGTGAAAAACTGTTTTTT. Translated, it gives CASRFQGVGEKLFF.

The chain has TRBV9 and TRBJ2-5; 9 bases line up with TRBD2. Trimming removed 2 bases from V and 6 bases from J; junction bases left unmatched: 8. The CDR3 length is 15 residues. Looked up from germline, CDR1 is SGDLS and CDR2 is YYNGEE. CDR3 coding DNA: TGTGCCAGCAGCGTGGAAGGGACTAGCCAGCAGACCCAGTACTTC. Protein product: CASSVEGTSQQTQYF. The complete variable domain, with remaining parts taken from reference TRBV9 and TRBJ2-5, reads DSGVTQTPKHLITATGQRVTLRCSPRSGDLSVYWYQQSLDQGLQFLIQYYNGEERAKGNILERFSAQQFPDLHSELNLSSLELGDSALYFCASSVEGTSQQTQYFGPGTRLLVL.

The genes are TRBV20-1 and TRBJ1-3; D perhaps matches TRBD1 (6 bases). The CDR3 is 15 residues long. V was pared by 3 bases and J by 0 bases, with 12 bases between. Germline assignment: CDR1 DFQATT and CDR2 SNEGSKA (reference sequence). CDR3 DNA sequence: TGCAGTGCTAGTTCGGACAGCAGCTCTGGAAACACCATATATTTT. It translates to CSASSDSSSGNTIYF.